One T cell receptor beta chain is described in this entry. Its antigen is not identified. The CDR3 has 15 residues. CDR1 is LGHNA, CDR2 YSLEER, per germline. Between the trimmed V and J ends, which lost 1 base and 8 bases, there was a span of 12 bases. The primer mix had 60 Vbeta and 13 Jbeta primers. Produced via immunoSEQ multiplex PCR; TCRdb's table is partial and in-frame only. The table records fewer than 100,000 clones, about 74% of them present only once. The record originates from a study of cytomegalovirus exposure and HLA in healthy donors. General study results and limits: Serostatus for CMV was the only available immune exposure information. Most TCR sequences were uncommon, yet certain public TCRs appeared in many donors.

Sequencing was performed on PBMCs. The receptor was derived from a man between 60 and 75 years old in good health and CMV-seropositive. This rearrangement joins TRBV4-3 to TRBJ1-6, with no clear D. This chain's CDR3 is CASSQAPKPDSPLHF. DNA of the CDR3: TGCGCCAGCAGCCAAGCTCCGAAACCGGATTCACCCCTCCACTTT.